This passage covers 3 T cell receptor beta chains from one sample sequenced in a study of CD8 T cells in ankylosing spondylitis. TCRdb re-analysed the 5' RACE reads in MiXCR, keeping a single row per CDR3 protein. The sample has approximately 250,000 distinct CDR3 sequences; roughly a tenth are singletons. The specimen sequenced was blood, either unsorted or a sorted T cell fraction (not recorded which). Source of these receptors: a male donor with ankylosing spondylitis or in good health (not recorded which).

This clonotype has a count of ten or more. The chain combines TRBV23-1 with TRBJ2-5; D may be TRBD1 (6 bases). TRBV23-1 is recorded as an ORF, its role being uncertain. V was cut by 3 bases and J by 2 bases, with 16 bases left in between. This CDR3 has 16 residues. The CDR3 nucleotides are TGCGCCAGCAGTCATCCGACCCGGGACACACAAGAGACCCAGTACTTC. This gives the protein CASSHPTRDTQETQYF.

This clonotype was detected ten times or more. The gene calls are TRBV19 and TRBJ1-2, with 8 bases identical to TRBD1. J was trimmed by 8 bases and V by 5 bases; bases with no gene match: 4. Germline CDR1 is LNHDA and CDR2 is SQIVND (reference sequence). The CDR3 consists of 12 residues. In nucleotides, the CDR3 is TGTGCCAGTAGTGTGGACAGGGTAGGCTACACCTTC. It codes for CASSVDRVGYTF.

This clonotype occurred a few times. The rearrangement joins TRBV15 to TRBJ1-3; D is unclear. The CDR3 spans 15 residues. CDR1 LNHNV and CDR2 YYDKDF come from the germline V gene (reference sequence). Trimming left V 0 bases short and J 0 bases short, with 6 bases between. CDR3 sequence reads: CATSRDLPSGNTIYF. CDR3 DNA sequence: TGTGCCACCAGCAGAGATCTCCCCTCTGGAAACACCATATATTTT. Drawing the rest from reference TRBV15 and TRBJ1-3, the complete variable domain is DAMVIQNPRYQVTQFGKPVTLSCSQTLNHNVMYWYQQKSSQAPKLLFHYYDKDFNNEADTPDNFQSRRPNTSFCFLDIRSPGLGDTAMYLCATSRDLPSGNTIYFGEGSWLTVV.